Below, 23 T cell receptor beta chains from the same sample are listed, as sequenced in a study of CD8+CD57+ T cells in acquired aplastic anemia. Template material for TCR beta VDJ and CDR3 profiling consisted of genomic DNA. TCRdb processed the reads anew with MiXCR; each CDR3 protein has one entry. The sample consists of roughly 50,000 distinct CDR3 sequences, about 73% of them appearing once. Sequenced material: sorted CD4+, CD8+, or CD8+CD57+ T cells (not recorded which) from PBMCs. The receptor source for this set is a human donor in good health, serving as a control.

A note on this clonotype: The junction shows a germline mismatch at one end, possibly a read error. This sequence joins TRBV12-3 or TRBV12-4 and TRBJ1-2, with 9 bases lining up with TRBD1. This CDR3 is built from 13 residues. CDR3 coding DNA: TGTGCCAGCGCCCTCGGGACAGGGAATGGCTACGCCTTC. Encoded protein: CASALGTGNGYAF.

The chain couples TRBV7-2 to TRBJ1-5; D is possibly TRBD1 (5 bases). CDR1 and CDR2 from the germline V gene are SGHTA and FQGNSA. The CDR3 extends over 15 amino acids. Deletions cut 5 bases from V and 0 bases from J, with 11 bases between. The CDR3 DNA is TGTGCCAGCAGCCAGGGACGGAATAGCAATCAGCCCCAGCATTTT. Translating it yields CASSQGRNSNQPQHF.

The count of this clonotype is one. This chain uses TRBV20-1 with TRBJ1-1; D is unclear. Trimming cost V 6 bases and J 0 bases, with 17 bases left between them. The CDR3 spans 15 residues. The V gene's germline CDR1 is DFQATT and CDR2 SNEGSKA (reference sequence). CDR3 region: CSAKAEISMNTEAFF. In DNA, the CDR3 is TGCAGTGCCAAGGCAGAGATTTCCATGAACACTGAAGCTTTCTTT.

Comment on this clonotype: One end of the junction is discordant with germline, which a read error may explain. This chain joins TRBV15 and TRBJ2-1; TRBD2 matches 9 bases. Germline CDR1 LNHNV, CDR2 YYDKDF (reference sequence). The CDR3 spans 15 residues. The CDR3 reads CATSREAGGLNEQFF. In nucleotides, the CDR3 is TGTGCCACCAGTAGAGAAGCGGGAGGTTTGAATGAGCAGTTCTTC.

This clonotype has a handful of counts. J is TRBJ1-2 and V is TRBV19; 11 bases agree with TRBD1. The CDR3 has 14 residues. Germline V gene sequence: CDR1 LNHDA, CDR2 SQIVND (reference sequence). Trimming removed 5 bases from V and 5 bases from J; junction bases left unmatched: 4. In DNA, the CDR3 is TGTGCCAGTAGTCCGGGACAGGGGGGGTATGGCTACACCTTC. This translates into CASSPGQGGYGYTF.

This sequence joins TRBV25-1 and TRBJ1-1; possibly TRBD1 for D (5 bases). V was clipped by 3 bases and J by 3 bases, with 11 bases between them. This CDR3 has 14 amino acids. Germline V gene data show CDR1 as MGHDK and CDR2 as SYGVNS. The CDR3 here is CASSDYWGYTEAFF. In DNA, the CDR3 is TGTGCCAGCAGTGATTATTGGGGGTACACTGAAGCTTTCTTT.

The CDR3 here is CASSLGGTVGYTF. In nucleotides, the CDR3 is TGTGCCAGCAGCTTAGGCGGGACAGTGGGCTACACCTTC. The chain uses TRBV11-3 and TRBJ1-2; TRBD1 aligns across 7 bases. The germline V gene encodes CDR1 SGHNT and CDR2 YENEEA. The CDR3 totals 13 residues. Trimming removed 1 base from V and 8 bases from J; junction bases left unmatched: 4.

The CDR3 nucleotides are TGCAGCGTTCCCAGGGACGTTGAGGGCTACACCTTC. Protein product: CSVPRDVEGYTF. This rearrangement joins TRBV29-1 to TRBJ1-2, with D perhaps matching TRBD1 (5 bases). In germline, CDR1 is SQVTM, CDR2 ANQGSEA. V was shortened by 5 bases and J by 8 bases, with 15 bases between the two germline ends. CDR3 length: 12 amino acids.

The rearrangement joins TRBV11-1 to TRBJ2-3, with 14 bases identical to TRBD2. Germline values: CDR1 SGHAT, CDR2 FQDESV (reference sequence). This CDR3 comprises 17 residues. Trimming cost V 5 bases and J 2 bases; bases outside gene matches: 6. The DNA of the CDR3 is TGTGCCAGCAGCGGGACTAGCGGGAGACATCCCACAGATACGCAGTATTTT. Amino acids: CASSGTSGRHPTDTQYF. The full variable domain, completed using reference TRBV11-1 and TRBJ2-3, is EAEVAQSPRYKITEKSQAVAFWCDPISGHATLYWYRQILGQGPELLVQFQDESVVDDSQLPKDRFSAERLKGVDSTLKIQPAELGDSAMYLCASSGTSGRHPTDTQYFGPGTRLTVL.

This clonotype was detected once. V gene TRBV6-1 combines with J gene TRBJ2-5; 7 bases are a match to TRBD1. CDR3 length: 14 residues. V lost 1 base to trimming and J lost 8 bases; unmatched junction nucleotides: 7. Germline CDR1 and CDR2: MNHNS and SASEGT. CDR3 sequence: CASSEGQGSGTQYF. The DNA for the CDR3 is TGTGCCAGCAGTGAAGGACAGGGTAGTGGAACCCAGTACTTC.

V and J are TRBV5-1 and TRBJ2-3; D is unresolved. Trimming took 6 bases from V and 3 from J, leaving 14 bases between them. The germline V gene has CDR1 SGHRS and CDR2 YFSETQ. The CDR3 totals 14 residues. This CDR3 reads CASKLSGQTDTQYF. The CDR3 DNA is TGCGCCAGCAAACTCTCAGGTCAAACAGATACGCAGTATTTT.

V gene TRBV2 combines with J gene TRBJ1-6; possible D gene TRBD1, 6 bases. From germline, CDR1 is SNHLY and CDR2 FYNNEI. Trimming stripped 11 bases from V and 7 bases from J, with 15 bases between. The CDR3 is 13 residues long. The CDR3 is CAGRGAGNSPLHF. CDR3 sequence (DNA): TGTGCCGGGCGGGGGGCTGGCAATTCACCCCTCCACTTT.

The chain links TRBV10-3 to TRBJ1-1; tentatively, D is TRBD1 (5 bases). The CDR3 totals 15 residues. V shed 3 bases and J shed 0 bases, with 11 bases lying between them. The germline V gene encodes CDR1 ENHRY and CDR2 SYGVKD. The CDR3 region is CAISDRVSVNTEAFF. The CDR3 DNA is TGTGCCATCAGTGACAGGGTTAGCGTGAACACTGAAGCTTTCTTT.

This clonotype was counted many times. J is TRBJ2-1 and V is TRBV5-1, with 9 bases identical to TRBD1. CDR1 and CDR2 (germline): SGHRS, YFSETQ. Germline trimming cut 0 bases from V and 3 bases from J; bases unmatched to any gene: 4. CDR3 size: 16 residues. The DNA of the CDR3 is TGCGCCAGCAGCTTGGACGGGACAGGGAGCTACAATGAGCAGTTCTTC. It encodes CASSLDGTGSYNEQFF. Full variable domain (rest looked up from reference TRBV5-1 and TRBJ2-1): KAGVTQTPRYLIKTRGQQVTLSCSPISGHRSVSWYQQTPGQGLQFLFEYFSETQRNKGNFPGRFSGRQFSNSRSEMNVSTLELGDSALYLCASSLDGTGSYNEQFFGPGTRLTVL.

This clonotype was detected a few times. The chain recombines TRBV19 with TRBJ1-1; no firm D call. Germline assignment: CDR1 LNHDA and CDR2 SQIVND (reference sequence). V lost 3 bases, J lost 0 bases, and 8 bases lay in between. The CDR3 covers 14 residues. The DNA for the CDR3 is TGTGCCAGTAGTATGAGGGAGTTGAACACTGAAGCTTTCTTT. Amino acids: CASSMRELNTEAFF.

J is TRBJ2-7 and V is TRBV11-2, with D unclear. The CDR3 is 12 amino acids. Trimming stripped 5 bases from V and 4 bases from J, with 9 bases between. Germline CDR1 reads SGHAT; CDR2 reads FQNNGV. The CDR3 here is CASSPTSYEQYF. In DNA, the CDR3 is TGTGCCAGCAGCCCCACAAGTTACGAGCAGTACTTC.

J is TRBJ2-7 and V is TRBV20-1; D is perhaps TRBD2 (5 bases). Germline V gives CDR1 DFQATT, CDR2 SNEGSKA (reference sequence). The CDR3 is made up of 12 amino acids. Trimming pared 4 bases from V and 3 bases from J, leaving 10 bases between. The CDR3 loop is CSATTGNYEQYF. The DNA of the CDR3 is TGCAGTGCTACCACCGGGAACTACGAGCAGTACTTC.

V gene TRBV29-1 combines with J gene TRBJ2-7; a weak D match, TRBD1 (5 bases). V was shortened by 6 bases and J by 7 bases, with 13 bases between the two germline ends. Germline loops: CDR1 SQVTM, CDR2 ANQGSEA. CDR3 length: 11 amino acids. The CDR3 DNA sequence: TGCAGCGTGGGTACAGGCGGAGAGCAGTACTTC. It specifies CSVGTGGEQYF.

The rearrangement joins TRBV19 to TRBJ1-1; maybe TRBD1 (6 bases). Looked up from germline, CDR1 is LNHDA and CDR2 is SQIVND (reference sequence). The CDR3 contains 10 residues. V dropped 6 bases and J dropped 7 bases, with 6 bases sitting between them. Here the CDR3 DNA reads TGTGCCAGTAGGGACAGTGAAGCTTTCTTT. Protein product: CASRDSEAFF.

The rearrangement joins TRBV2 to TRBJ2-7; perhaps TRBD1 as D (6 bases). CDR1 and CDR2 (germline): SNHLY, FYNNEI. This CDR3 is built from 15 residues. Trimming shortened V by 4 bases and J by 0 bases, and 13 bases separated the two germline ends. The CDR3 loop is CASSVDRRSSYEQYF. CDR3 in DNA: TGTGCCAGCAGTGTTGACAGGAGGAGCTCCTACGAGCAGTACTTC. The full variable domain, completed using reference TRBV2 and TRBJ2-7, is EPEVTQTPSHQVTQMGQEVILRCVPISNHLYFYWYRQILGQKVEFLVSFYNNEISEKSEIFDDQFSVERPDGSNFTLKIRSTKLEDSAMYFCASSVDRRSSYEQYFGPGTRLTVT.

The gene calls are TRBV19 and TRBJ2-5; D might be TRBD1 or TRBD2, each matching 6 bases. In germline, CDR1 is LNHDA, CDR2 SQIVND (reference sequence). The CDR3 spans 15 residues. V was shortened by 6 bases and J by 4 bases, with 18 bases between the two germline ends. CDR3 coding DNA: TGTGCCAGTAGGGAGAAGGGGGGTTTCGGAGAGACCCAGTACTTC. Encoded protein: CASREKGGFGETQYF.

The rearrangement joins TRBV2 to TRBJ2-5; 7 nucleotides line up with TRBD1. CDR3 length equals 12 residues. Germline V gene data show CDR1 as SNHLY and CDR2 as FYNNEI. V lost 2 bases to trimming and J lost 10 bases; unmatched junction nucleotides: 4. The CDR3 DNA reads as TGTGCCAGCAGTGAAACAGGGGTGAGCCAGTACTTC. Translated: CASSETGVSQYF.

The V gene is TRBV5-1, the J gene TRBJ2-2; D gene uncertain. Germline V CDR1 and CDR2: SGHRS, YFSETQ. V lost 4 bases and J lost 0, with 10 bases in between. The CDR3 has 15 amino acids. The CDR3 loop reads CASSLGRANTGELFF. Written as DNA, the CDR3 is TGCGCCAGCAGCCTTGGACGGGCGAACACCGGGGAGCTGTTTTTT.